This is a list of T cell receptor beta chains from one sample in a study of regulatory T cells in long-lasting Graves disease. A single record per CDR3 protein comes from TCRdb applying MiXCR to the multiplex PCR reads. The sample lists about 460,000 distinct CDR3 sequences; 20% to 25% were seen once. Sample: peripheral blood mononuclear cells (PBMCs), taken when the disease was refractory, from a patient treated with antithyroid drugs. The receptor source for this set is a female donor with Graves disease. Both conserved end residues are part of each CDR3. The D gene is left open where the match is weak. Clone sizes are given selectively: once, few, many, or a class where the clone is expanded.

abundance,j_gene,v_gene,len,d_gene,CDR3nt,CDR3aa
.,TRBJ2-6,TRBV6-5,19,.,TGTGCCAGCAGTTGGGGGGGGGGGACAGCTGACTCTGGGGCCAACGTCCTGACTTTC,CASSWGGGTADSGANVLTF
few,TRBJ2-1,TRBV6-1,13,.,TGTGCCAGCCGGGGGCTAACGGGGAATGAGCAGTTCTTC,CASRGLTGNEQFF
few,TRBJ1-4,TRBV28,14,.,TGTGCCAGCGGCGGAGGGGTTGGTAATGAAAAACTGTTTTTT,CASGGGVGNEKLFF
many,TRBJ1-1,TRBV10-3,15,.,TGTGCCATCAGTGATCGGTCACAGATGAACACTGAAGCTTTCTTT,CAISDRSQMNTEAFF
many,TRBJ1-1,TRBV28,11,.,TGTGCCAGCAGCGCCGGGACTTGGGCTTTCTTT,CASSAGTWAFF
many,TRBJ2-7,TRBV2,14,.,TGTGCCAGCATTTTGTCCGAACCGAACTACGAGCAGTACTTC,CASILSEPNYEQYF
few,TRBJ2-1,TRBV20-1,18,TRBD2,TGCAGTGCTAGTGAAAGGACTAGCGGGAGGGGCTCCTACAATGAGCAGTTCTTC,CSASERTSGRGSYNEQFF
few,TRBJ1-2,TRBV9,13,.,TGTGCCAGCAGCGCTGGTAAGACTTTGGGCTACACCTTC,CASSAGKTLGYTF
.,TRBJ2-1,TRBV7-2,16,TRBD2,TGTGCCAGCAGCTTCGGACTAGCGGGGTCCTACAATGAGCAGTTCTTC,CASSFGLAGSYNEQFF
few,TRBJ1-2,TRBV3-1,14,.,TGTGCCAGCAGTCTACAGCGGGTAGGGTATGGCTACACCTTC,CASSLQRVGYGYTF
few,TRBJ1-4,TRBV5-1,15,TRBD1,TGCGCCAGCAGCTTGGCGGGACAGAGTAATGAAAAACTGTTTTTT,CASSLAGQSNEKLFF
many,TRBJ1-1,TRBV15,16,.,TGTGCCACCAGCAGAGATCATCCGGGGACTAACACTGAAGCTTTCTTT,CATSRDHPGTNTEAFF
.,TRBJ1-3,TRBV11-2,15,.,TGTGCCCGCGAATTTCTTCCTAGGGGTGGAAACACCATATATTTT,CAREFLPRGGNTIYF
.,TRBJ2-1,TRBV6-1,15,TRBD2,TGTGCCAGCAGGGCTAGCGGGGGGTCCTACAATGAGCAGTTCTTC,CASRASGGSYNEQFF
.,TRBJ2-1,TRBV7-2,15,TRBD2,TGTGCCAGCAGCCTACTAGCGGATTACTACAATGAGCAGTTCTTC,CASSLLADYYNEQFF
once,TRBJ2-7,TRBV7-2,16,.,TGTGCCAGCAGCCTCATTAGGGGGGGAGAGACCTACGAGCAGTACTTC,CASSLIRGGETYEQYF
.,TRBJ1-1,TRBV29-1,13,.,TGCAGCGCCGTAGGACTATCTCGGACTGAAGCTTTCTTT,CSAVGLSRTEAFF
once,TRBJ2-7,TRBV29-1,13,TRBD1,TGCAGCTTACTGACGGGACAGGTCCTCGAGCAGTACTTC,CSLLTGQVLEQYF
.,TRBJ2-3,TRBV7-3,16,TRBD2,TGTGCCAGCAGCCCAGGACTAGCGGGAGTCACAGATACGCAGTATTTT,CASSPGLAGVTDTQYF
few,TRBJ2-5,TRBV6-2/TRBV6-3,11,.,TGTGCCAGCAGTTACGCCGAGACCCAGTACTTC,CASSYAETQYF
.,TRBJ2-4,TRBV5-6,16,TRBD1,TGTGCCAGCAGCTTCCGACAGGGGGTAGCCAAAAACATTCAGTACTTC,CASSFRQGVAKNIQYF
.,TRBJ1-2,TRBV15,14,.,TGTGCCACCAGCAGAGATGCGGGACACGACGGCTACACCTTC,CATSRDAGHDGYTF
.,TRBJ2-2,TRBV27,16,.,TGTGCCAGCAAAAAGGGCGCGGCAGGGAACACCGGGGAGCTGTTTTTT,CASKKGAAGNTGELFF
many,TRBJ1-4,TRBV20-1,15,.,TGCAGTGCCCAAGGGCCGGGAGCAAGGGATGAAAAACTGTTTTTT,CSAQGPGARDEKLFF
few,TRBJ1-1,TRBV27,15,TRBD1,TGTGCCAGCAGGAAGAACAGGGGACCGAACACTGAAGCTTTCTTT,CASRKNRGPNTEAFF
many,TRBJ1-5,TRBV12-3/TRBV12-4,12,.,TGTGCCAGCAGTCCAAGGCTTCAGCCCCAGCATTTT,CASSPRLQPQHF
.,TRBJ1-1,TRBV20-1,13,.,TGCAGAGCCCTGTCGGGGGCGAACACTGAAGCTTTCTTT,CRALSGANTEAFF
.,TRBJ1-1,TRBV11-2,16,.,TGTGCCAGCAGCTTATATAGGGCCGTAATGGGGGCTGAAGCTTTCTTT,CASSLYRAVMGAEAFF
many,TRBJ1-2,TRBV7-9,12,.,TGTGCCAGCAGCGGGGACCGATATGGCTACACCTTC,CASSGDRYGYTF
few,TRBJ2-2,TRBV12-5,17,TRBD1,TGTGCTAGTGGTTTGATCTACAGGGGCCGGAACACCGGGGAGCTGTTTTTT,CASGLIYRGRNTGELFF
.,TRBJ2-3,TRBV27,16,.,TGTGCCGGCAGTTCCGAGCTAGGGTACATGCAAGATACGCAGTATTTT,CAGSSELGYMQDTQYF
few,TRBJ1-4,TRBV7-9,15,.,TGTGCCAGCAGCCCACTTTGGCAGAATAATGAAAAACTGTTTTTT,CASSPLWQNNEKLFF
many,TRBJ2-7,TRBV6-2/TRBV6-3,14,.,TGTGCCAGCAGTTACCCCGACCCCGGGGGCGAGCAGTACTTC,CASSYPDPGGEQYF